These 22 T cell receptor beta chains originate from one sample sequenced in a study of memory CD4+ T cells and cytomegalovirus serostatus. The sort gate was single viable CD3+CD4+CD8-CD45RO+ cells for memory CD4+ T cells. The table came from immunoSEQ multiplex PCR; TCRdb's copy has only in-frame clones and leaves some out. The data contain about 58,000 clones, more than 70% of them singletons. What was sequenced was memory CD4+ T cells from blood. These receptors were obtained from an adult in good health and CMV-seronegative. Some clones in this sample may be carry-over from other donors' samples.

J is TRBJ1-3 and V is TRBV19; 7 bases are a match to TRBD1. This CDR3 has 15 amino acids. Losses at the gene ends were 5 bases for V and 2 bases for J; bases not matched to a gene: 6. Looked up from germline, CDR1 is LNHDA and CDR2 is SQIVND (reference sequence). The CDR3, as DNA: TGTGCCAGTAGTCCTCCAGGGGGGACTGGAAACACCATATATTTT. Encoded protein: CASSPPGGTGNTIYF. Filled out from reference TRBV19 and TRBJ1-3, the complete variable domain reads DGGITQSPKYLFRKEGQNVTLSCEQNLNHDAMYWYRQDPGQGLRLIYYSQIVNDFQKGDIAEGYSVSREKKESFPLTVTSAQKNPTAFYLCASSPPGGTGNTIYFGEGSWLTVV.

This clone showed up just once. The chain couples TRBV5-1 to TRBJ1-4; D might be TRBD1 (5 bases). This CDR3 spans 16 amino acids. The germline CDR1 and CDR2 sequences are SGHRS and YFSETQ. V was trimmed by 7 bases and J by 0 bases, leaving 16 bases between them. This chain's CDR3 is CASAGYGGATNEKLFF. The CDR3 DNA reads TGCGCCAGCGCAGGGTATGGGGGGGCAACTAATGAAAAACTGTTTTTT.

This sequence joins TRBV5-8 and TRBJ1-2, with D maybe TRBD1 (5 bases). V lost 0 bases, J lost 1 base, and 7 bases lay in between. Germline CDR1 SGHTS, CDR2 YDEGEE. The CDR3 runs 14 residues. DNA for the CDR3: TGTGCCAGCAGCTTGGAAGGGGTTAACTATGGCTACACCTTC. Translation: CASSLEGVNYGYTF.

The chain couples TRBV25-1 to TRBJ1-1; 8 bases map to TRBD1. The CDR3 contains 13 residues. CDR1 and CDR2 (germline): MGHDK, SYGVNS. V was pared by 6 bases and J by 4 bases, with 4 bases of the junction left unmatched. The CDR3 is CASRGTGFTEAFF. CDR3 in DNA: TGTGCCAGCAGGGGGACAGGATTCACTGAAGCTTTCTTT.

This chain's CDR3 is CAWKKATGQGRYIQYF. CDR3 sequence (DNA): TGTGCCTGGAAAAAGGCCACGGGACAGGGAAGGTACATTCAGTACTTC. The V call is TRBV30, the J call TRBJ2-4; 9 nucleotides align to TRBD1. This CDR3 has 16 residues. Germline V gene sequence: CDR1 GTSNPN, CDR2 SVGIG (reference sequence). V lost 4 bases, J lost 8 bases, and 15 bases stayed unmatched.

The V gene is TRBV30, the J gene TRBJ2-7; D might be TRBD1 or TRBD2, each matching 6 bases. V was trimmed by 4 bases and J by 0 bases, leaving 10 bases between them. The CDR3 is 13 amino acids. Germline V gene lookup returns CDR1 GTSNPN and CDR2 SVGIG (reference sequence). The CDR3 nucleotides read TGTGCCTGGAATCCGGGGGCCTCCTACGAGCAGTACTTC. This sequence encodes CAWNPGASYEQYF. The variable domain in full, with the rest retrieved from reference TRBV30 and TRBJ2-7, is SQTIHQWPATLVQPVGSPLSLECTVEGTSNPNLYWYRQAAGRGLQLLFYSVGIGQISSEVPQNLSASRPQDRQFILSSKKLLLSDSGFYLCAWNPGASYEQYFGPGTRLTVT.

This clone was observed once. V gene TRBV5-4 combines with J gene TRBJ2-7, with 7 bases lining up with TRBD2. Germline V CDR1 and CDR2: SGHNT, YYREEE (reference sequence). V lost 4 bases to trimming and J lost 3 bases; unmatched junction nucleotides: 10. The CDR3 sequence is 15 residues long. The CDR3: CASSPLGEGSYEQYF. Here the CDR3 DNA reads TGTGCCAGCAGCCCCTTGGGGGAGGGGAGCTACGAGCAGTACTTC.

The chain employs TRBV5-4 and TRBJ2-7; 13 bases are shared with TRBD2. Germline V CDR1 and CDR2: SGHNT, YYREEE (reference sequence). The CDR3 is 15 amino acids. The V gene end was trimmed by 4 bases and the J gene end by 3 bases; junction bases not matched to a gene: 4. In DNA form, the CDR3 reads TGTGCCAGCAGCCTAGGACTAGCGGGAGTCTACGAGCAGTACTTC. It encodes CASSLGLAGVYEQYF.

This sequence joins TRBV27 and TRBJ2-4; 7 bases fit TRBD1. Germline lookup yields CDR1 MNHEY and CDR2 SMNVEV (reference sequence). V gave up 4 bases and J gave up 4 bases; unmatched junction bases: 7. This CDR3 is 15 amino acids long. DNA of the CDR3: TGTGCCAGCAGTTCACACACGGACAGGAAAAACATTCAGTACTTC. As protein: CASSSHTDRKNIQYF.

Comments on this clone: Other DNA sequences in the same sample also yield this CDR3. The chain is built from TRBV7-2 and TRBJ2-3; no clear D. The germline gives CDR1 SGHTA, CDR2 FQGNSA. This CDR3 comprises 12 residues. V lost 4 bases and J 2 bases, leaving 4 bases between the germline ends. The CDR3: CASSSYTDTQYF. CDR3 coding DNA: TGTGCCAGCAGCTCTTACACAGATACGCAGTATTTT.

This chain connects TRBV28 to TRBJ1-6; D call uncertain. Per germline, CDR1 MDHEN and CDR2 SYDVKM. Trimming pared 2 bases from V and 6 bases from J, leaving 8 bases between. This CDR3 comprises 14 residues. Here the CDR3 DNA reads TGTGCCAGCAGTTTAGGAGCAACTAATTCACCCCTCCACTTT. Its protein is CASSLGATNSPLHF.

The chain is built from TRBV6-5 and TRBJ2-7; 9 bases align to TRBD1. Germline loops: CDR1 MNHEY, CDR2 SVGAGI. Losses at the gene ends were 5 bases for V and 5 bases for J; bases not matched to a gene: 7. There are 14 residues in the CDR3. In DNA, the CDR3 is TGTGCCAGCAGTCCGGGACAGGGTTTCGACGAGCAGTACTTC. Translating it yields CASSPGQGFDEQYF.

J is TRBJ2-5 and V is TRBV5-1; 10 bases are shared with TRBD1. Germline V gene lookup returns CDR1 SGHRS and CDR2 YFSETQ. The CDR3 loop spans 15 amino acids. V lost 4 bases, J lost 3 bases, and 6 bases stayed unmatched. The CDR3 is CASSTHGTGEETQYF. The CDR3 nucleotides read TGCGCCAGCAGCACCCACGGGACAGGGGAAGAGACCCAGTACTTC. Filled out from reference TRBV5-1 and TRBJ2-5, the complete variable domain reads KAGVTQTPRYLIKTRGQQVTLSCSPISGHRSVSWYQQTPGQGLQFLFEYFSETQRNKGNFPGRFSGRQFSNSRSEMNVSTLELGDSALYLCASSTHGTGEETQYFGPGTRLLVL.

The table lists this clone with a count of one. J is TRBJ2-7 and V is TRBV10-3, with 7 bases fitting TRBD1. The CDR3 spans 15 residues. Germline CDR1 and CDR2: ENHRY and SYGVKD. The trim removed 0 bases at V and 1 base at J, leaving 3 bases unmatched. CDR3 nucleotides: TGTGCCATCAGTGAGTCGACAGGGTTGTCCTACGAGCAGTACTTC. This sequence encodes CAISESTGLSYEQYF.

This clone was counted once. This CDR3 reads CASLSSSTDTQYF. The CDR3 nucleotides are TGTGCCAGCCTTTCGTCTAGCACAGATACGCAGTATTTT. The chain uses TRBV28 and TRBJ2-3; the D is unclear. The CDR3 spans 13 residues. From germline, CDR1 is MDHEN and CDR2 SYDVKM. V was cut by 8 bases and J by 0 bases, with 9 bases left in between.

The rearrangement uses TRBV7-2 and TRBJ2-7; D remains unclear. CDR3 length: 16 residues. V was pared by 3 bases and J by 0 bases, with 15 bases between. Germline V gene data show CDR1 as SGHTA and CDR2 as FQGNSA. CDR3 nucleotides: TGTGCCAGCAGCTTTCTACACTCCGGTTCCTCCTACGAGCAGTACTTC. Translated: CASSFLHSGSSYEQYF.

This clone has a single count. V usage is TRBV5-6 and J usage is TRBJ1-5, with D maybe TRBD1 (5 bases). The CDR3 has 15 amino acids. The germline V gene encodes CDR1 SGHDT and CDR2 YYEEEE. V lost 2 bases and J 5 bases, leaving 14 bases between the germline ends. The CDR3 here is CASSFQGRRDQPQHF. DNA for the CDR3: TGTGCCAGCAGCTTTCAGGGCAGGAGGGATCAGCCCCAGCATTTT.

This clone was recorded only once. The chain combines TRBV30 with TRBJ1-3, with D possibly being TRBD1 (5 bases). Germline V CDR1 and CDR2: GTSNPN, SVGIG (reference sequence). CDR3 length: 15 residues. Trimming removed 2 bases at V and 0 bases at J, with 11 bases between. CDR3 protein: CAWSRDSGSGNTIYF. For the CDR3, the DNA is TGTGCCTGGAGTCGGGACTCTGGCTCTGGAAACACCATATATTTT.

CDR3 loop: CASSYRSPDTQYF. CDR3 DNA: TGTGCCAGCAGTTACAGAAGTCCAGATACGCAGTATTTT. The chain combines TRBV6-5 with TRBJ2-3; D unresolved. Per the germline V gene, CDR1 is MNHEY and CDR2 is SVGAGI. This CDR3 is 13 amino acids long. V was pared by 2 bases and J by 4 bases, with 7 bases between.

The chain carries TRBV2 and TRBJ2-7; D not resolved. Trimming pared 6 bases from V and 6 bases from J, leaving 9 bases between. This CDR3 comprises 11 residues. Germline CDR1 and CDR2: SNHLY and FYNNEI. The DNA for the CDR3 is TGTGCCAGCAGCCCCTATGGCGAGCAGTACTTC. Its translation is CASSPYGEQYF.

The gene calls are TRBV2 and TRBJ2-3; the D is unclear. V was clipped by 0 bases and J by 2 bases, with 9 bases between them. CDR1 and CDR2 (germline): SNHLY, FYNNEI. This CDR3 is built from 15 residues. CDR3 nucleotide sequence: TGTGCCAGCAGTGAAGCAGGGTTCTCCACAGATACGCAGTATTTT. This encodes CASSEAGFSTDTQYF. The whole variable domain, filled in from reference TRBV2 and TRBJ2-3, reads EPEVTQTPSHQVTQMGQEVILRCVPISNHLYFYWYRQILGQKVEFLVSFYNNEISEKSEIFDDQFSVERPDGSNFTLKIRSTKLEDSAMYFCASSEAGFSTDTQYFGPGTRLTVL.

The chain uses TRBV6-6 and TRBJ1-1, with no clear D. V was clipped by 0 bases and J by 1 base, with 6 bases between them. CDR3 length: 14 residues. CDR1 is MNHNY and CDR2 is SVGAGI in the germline V gene (reference sequence). CDR3 bases: TGTGCCAGCAGTTACTCGAGAGGGAACACTGAAGCTTTCTTT. It encodes CASSYSRGNTEAFF.